The 24 T cell receptor beta chains presented below share a single source sample, sequenced in a study of graft-versus-host responses after intestinal transplantation. Assay used: immunoSEQ multiplex PCR; TCRdb lists only in-frame clones, some missing. The table lists 55,000 to 70,000 clones, around nine tenths of them singletons. The starting material was PBMCs, obtained roughly 120 days after intestinal transplantation. The receptors were gathered from a human patient who received an intestinal transplant, so some T cells may come from the graft donor.

This clone appeared once. The chain links TRBV30 to TRBJ2-7; perhaps TRBD1 as D (6 bases). The ends were cut back, 3 bases at V and 2 bases at J, with 17 bases in the middle. CDR1 is GTSNPN, CDR2 SVGIG, per germline (reference sequence). This CDR3 contains 15 residues. Here the CDR3 DNA reads TGTGCCTGGAGCATAGACAGGACAGCTCCCTACGAGCAGTACTTC. It codes for CAWSIDRTAPYEQYF.

V and J are TRBV4-1 and TRBJ2-1, with TRBD2 identical over 10 bases. The CDR3 is 18 amino acids. With 1 base clipped from V and 7 bases from J, the junction kept 13 bases outside the gene matches. Germline V CDR1 and CDR2: MGHRA, YSYEKL. The CDR3 region has the DNA TGCGCCAGCAGCCAAGTCAGCGGGGGGGGTTTGGTGAGGAATGAGCAGTTCTTC. This codes for CASSQVSGGGLVRNEQFF.

The chain uses TRBV30 and TRBJ1-4; TRBD1 is a possible D gene (6 bases). Germline values: CDR1 GTSNPN, CDR2 SVGIG (reference sequence). Trimming shortened V by 0 bases and J by 8 bases, and 13 bases separated the two germline ends. The CDR3 has 14 amino acids. For the CDR3, the DNA is TGTGCCTGGAGTGTTGGGGGGGCGGGCGAAAAACTGTTTTTT. It encodes CAWSVGGAGEKLFF.

The V call is TRBV11-2, the J call TRBJ2-2; D remains ambiguous. The V end lost 2 bases, the J end lost 7 bases, and 2 bases lay between the germline ends. This CDR3 has 11 residues. The V gene's germline CDR1 is SGHAT and CDR2 FQNNGV. CDR3 loop: CASSLIGELFF. The CDR3 DNA reads as TGTGCCAGCAGCTTAATCGGGGAGCTGTTTTTT.

V and J are TRBV28 and TRBJ1-1, with TRBD1 matching over 7 bases. The CDR3 extends over 17 amino acids. Trimming at V came to 3 bases and at J to 0 bases, leaving 10 bases not matched to a gene. Germline V CDR1 and CDR2: MDHEN, SYDVKM. This CDR3 reads CASSFPEKRGLNTEAFF. The DNA for the CDR3 is TGTGCCAGCAGTTTCCCCGAGAAAAGGGGGCTGAACACTGAAGCTTTCTTT.

The rearrangement uses TRBV6-5 and TRBJ2-7, with D tentatively TRBD1 (5 bases). The V end was cut by 6 bases, the J end by 3 bases, with 15 bases between. The CDR3 is made up of 14 amino acids. Germline assignment: CDR1 MNHEY and CDR2 SVGAGI. The chain's CDR3 is CASRTDLTHYEQYF. The DNA for the CDR3 is TGTGCCAGCAGGACAGACCTAACCCACTACGAGCAGTACTTC.

The V and J genes are TRBV4-1 and TRBJ2-5; TRBD1 agrees at 10 bases. The V gene's germline CDR1 is MGHRA and CDR2 YSYEKL. The CDR3 contains 15 residues. After removal of 4 bases from V and 2 bases from J, the junction contained 4 bases not matched to a gene. The CDR3 nucleotides are TGCGCCAGCAGCCTAAGGACAGGGGGGCAAGAGACCCAGTACTTC. Protein sequence: CASSLRTGGQETQYF.

The rearrangement joins TRBV28 to TRBJ1-5, with D unresolved. Germline lookup yields CDR1 MDHEN and CDR2 SYDVKM. The CDR3 spans 15 residues. V was shortened by 7 bases and J by 2 bases, with 15 bases between the two germline ends. The CDR3, as DNA: TGTGCCAGCAACCCACCCGATGGTGGCAATCAGCCCCAGCATTTT. Residues: CASNPPDGGNQPQHF.

This chain links TRBV9 with TRBJ2-1; possible D gene TRBD2, 5 bases. This CDR3 region has 18 residues. V was cut by 3 bases and J by 3 bases, with 22 bases left in between. The V gene's germline CDR1 is SGDLS and CDR2 YYNGEE. In DNA, the CDR3 is TGTGCCAGCAGCGCGGAGGACGGATCCCTCTCTAACTACAATGAGCAGTTCTTC. Translated: CASSAEDGSLSNYNEQFF.

This chain links TRBV19 with TRBJ2-1; TRBD2 aligns across 9 bases. The CDR3 length is 16 residues. The V gene end was trimmed by 1 base and the J gene end by 1 base; junction bases not matched to a gene: 2. The germline V gene encodes CDR1 LNHDA and CDR2 SQIVND (reference sequence). CDR3 DNA: TGTGCCAGTAGTATAGTAAGCGGGAGGTCCTACAATGAGCAGTTCTTC. It yields the protein CASSIVSGRSYNEQFF.

Worth noting for this clone: At one boundary the junction diverges from the germline segment, which might be a read error. CDR3 in DNA: TGTGCCGGCAGCTTAGGCGTAGCATCGAACACCGGGGAGCTGTTTTTT. This codes for CAGSLGVASNTGELFF. This chain links TRBV7-9 with TRBJ2-2; D is ambiguous. Germline V CDR1 and CDR2: SEHNR, FQNEAQ (reference sequence). The CDR3 totals 16 residues.

The chain links TRBV6-5 to TRBJ1-6; D is uncertain. The germline V gene has CDR1 MNHEY and CDR2 SVGAGI. The CDR3 runs 15 residues. The V end was cut by 4 bases, the J end by 10 bases, with 17 bases between. The CDR3 coding sequence is TGTGCCAGCAGTTCCGAGACGGCCGATGTATCACCCCTCCACTTT. Encoded protein: CASSSETADVSPLHF.

The chain couples TRBV7-9 to TRBJ2-1, with 9 bases that match TRBD2. The CDR3 has 18 amino acids. Germline trimming cut 4 bases from V and 0 bases from J; bases unmatched to any gene: 10. Germline V CDR1 and CDR2: SEHNR, FQNEAQ (reference sequence). CDR3 sequence: CASSSLRLAGRSYNEQFF. In DNA, the CDR3 is TGTGCCAGCAGCTCGCTCCGTCTAGCGGGGCGCTCCTACAATGAGCAGTTCTTC.

This rearrangement joins TRBV7-8 to TRBJ2-7, with TRBD2 matching 11 bases. Germline V gives CDR1 SGHVS, CDR2 FQNEAQ. J was trimmed by 2 bases and V by 5 bases; bases with no gene match: 8. The CDR3 runs 16 residues. The CDR3 here is CASSPGLAGGTYEQYF. CDR3 DNA sequence: TGTGCCAGCAGCCCTGGACTAGCGGGCGGCACCTACGAGCAGTACTTC.

V usage is TRBV19 and J usage is TRBJ1-1, with unresolved D. Trimming stripped 3 bases from V and 0 bases from J, with 14 bases between. Germline V gene data show CDR1 as LNHDA and CDR2 as SQIVND (reference sequence). There are 16 residues in the CDR3. In DNA form, the CDR3 reads TGTGCCAGTAGTATCCCCAGCTACACCATGAACACTGAAGCTTTCTTT. Encoded protein: CASSIPSYTMNTEAFF.

The chain recombines TRBV9 with TRBJ2-1; 10 bases are a match to TRBD2. The germline CDR1 and CDR2 sequences are SGDLS and YYNGEE. V shed 0 bases and J 9 bases; nucleotides not matched to a gene: 9. The CDR3 is 16 residues long. Here the CDR3 reads CASSVAERGGHPEQFF. CDR3 in DNA: TGTGCCAGCAGCGTAGCGGAGCGGGGGGGACATCCTGAGCAGTTCTTC.

The chain uses TRBV7-6 and TRBJ2-7, with D tentatively TRBD1 or TRBD2 (5 bases each). CDR1 and CDR2 from the germline V gene are SGHVS and FNYEAQ. CDR3 size: 15 residues. V lost 5 bases to trimming and J lost 3 bases, with 17 bases between them. The CDR3, as DNA: TGTGCCAGCAGCCCTAGCCAGGGACCTTACTACGAGCAGTACTTC. Its translation is CASSPSQGPYYEQYF.

The genes are TRBV10-3 and TRBJ2-5; possibly TRBD1 for D (5 bases). V lost 0 bases, J lost 1 base, and 6 bases lay in between. This CDR3 spans 14 amino acids. In germline, CDR1 is ENHRY, CDR2 SYGVKD. CDR3 amino acids: CAISESGAQETQYF. The CDR3 coding sequence is TGTGCCATCAGTGAGTCAGGGGCCCAAGAGACCCAGTACTTC.

The chain joins TRBV16 to TRBJ1-4, with 9 bases lining up with TRBD1. With V trimmed by 2 bases and J by 7 bases, 8 bases remained unmatched. CDR3 length: 16 amino acids. Looked up from germline, CDR1 is KGHSY and CDR2 is FQNENV. The CDR3 sequence is CASSQTVGQGGEKLFF. The CDR3 DNA is TGTGCCAGCAGCCAAACCGTGGGACAGGGCGGTGAAAAACTGTTTTTT. Supplemented by reference TRBV16 and TRBJ1-4, the full variable domain reads GEEVAQTPKHLVRGEGQKAKLYCAPIKGHSYVFWYQQVLKNEFKFLISFQNENVFDETGMPKERFSAKCLPNSPCSLEIQATKLEDSAVYFCASSQTVGQGGEKLFFGSGTQLSVL.

The chain links TRBV7-8 to TRBJ1-4, with D possibly being TRBD1 (6 bases). Trimming stripped 2 bases from V and 5 bases from J, with 15 bases between. Germline CDR1 reads SGHVS; CDR2 reads FQNEAQ. CDR3 size: 16 residues. CDR3 residues: CASSLQPGEWNEKLFF. The CDR3 DNA reads as TGTGCCAGCAGCTTACAACCAGGGGAGTGGAATGAAAAACTGTTTTTT.

This chain connects TRBV5-1 to TRBJ1-1; D is uncertain. Germline values: CDR1 SGHRS, CDR2 YFSETQ. The CDR3 has 15 residues. Trimming shortened V by 0 bases and J by 2 bases, and 11 bases separated the two germline ends. The CDR3 region has the DNA TGCGCCAGCAGCTTGGGGGTGGTGAGAAACACTGAAGCTTTCTTT. This codes for CASSLGVVRNTEAFF.

The V gene is TRBV5-4, the J gene TRBJ2-1; the D is unclear. CDR1 and CDR2 (germline): SGHNT, YYREEE (reference sequence). V lost 5 bases, J lost 6 bases, and 12 bases lay in between. CDR3 size: 13 residues. The chain's CDR3 is CASSWGWGNEQFF. Written as DNA, the CDR3 is TGTGCCAGCAGTTGGGGTTGGGGCAATGAGCAGTTCTTC. Filled out from reference TRBV5-4 and TRBJ2-1, the complete variable domain reads ETGVTQSPTHLIKTRGQQVTLRCSSQSGHNTVSWYQQALGQGPQFIFQYYREEENGRGNFPPRFSGLQFPNYSSELNVNALELDDSALYLCASSWGWGNEQFFGPGTRLTVL.

This sequence joins TRBV2 and TRBJ2-1; D ambiguous. Germline V lookup: CDR1 SNHLY, CDR2 FYNNEI. The V and J ends lost 1 base and 7 bases respectively, with 2 bases between them. The CDR3 totals 11 residues. CDR3 DNA: TGTGCCAGCAGTGAAGGGAATGAGCAGTTCTTC. Amino acid sequence: CASSEGNEQFF.

The chain links TRBV14 to TRBJ2-7, with TRBD1 matching over 9 bases. CDR1 and CDR2 (germline): SGHDN, FVKESK. V shed 2 bases, J shed 2 bases, and the junction held 4 bases outside the gene matches. The CDR3 covers 15 residues. The CDR3 protein is CASSQFGTGPYEQYF. The CDR3 region has the DNA TGTGCCAGCAGCCAATTTGGGACAGGGCCCTACGAGCAGTACTTC.